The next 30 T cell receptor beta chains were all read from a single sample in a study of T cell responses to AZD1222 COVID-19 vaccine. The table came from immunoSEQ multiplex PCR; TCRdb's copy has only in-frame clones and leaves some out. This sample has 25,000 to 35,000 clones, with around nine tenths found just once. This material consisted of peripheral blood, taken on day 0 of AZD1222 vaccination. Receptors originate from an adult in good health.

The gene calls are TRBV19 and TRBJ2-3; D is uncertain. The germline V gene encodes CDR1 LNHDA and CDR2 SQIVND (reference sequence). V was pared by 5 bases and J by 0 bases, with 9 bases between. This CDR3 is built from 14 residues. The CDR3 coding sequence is TGTGCCAGTAGTCGGCAGGAGAGCACAGATACGCAGTATTTT. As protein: CASSRQESTDTQYF.

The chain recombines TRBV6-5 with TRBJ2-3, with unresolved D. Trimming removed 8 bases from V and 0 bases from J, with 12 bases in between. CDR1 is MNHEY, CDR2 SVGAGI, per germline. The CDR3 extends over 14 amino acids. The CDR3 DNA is TGTGCCAGCCAGTACAGAACCAGCACAGATACGCAGTATTTT. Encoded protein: CASQYRTSTDTQYF.

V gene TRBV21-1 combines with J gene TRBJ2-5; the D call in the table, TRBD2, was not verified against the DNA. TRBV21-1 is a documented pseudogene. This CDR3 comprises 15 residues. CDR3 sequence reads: CASSPHRGYQETQYF. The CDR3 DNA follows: TGTGCCAGCAGCCCACACCGAGGTTACCAAGAGACCCAGTACTTC.

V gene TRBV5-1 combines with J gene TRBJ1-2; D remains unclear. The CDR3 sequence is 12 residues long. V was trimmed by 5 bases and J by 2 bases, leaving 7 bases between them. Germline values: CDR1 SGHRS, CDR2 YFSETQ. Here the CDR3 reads CASRPENYGYTF. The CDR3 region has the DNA TGCGCCAGCAGACCCGAAAACTATGGCTACACCTTC. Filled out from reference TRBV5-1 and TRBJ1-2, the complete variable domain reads KAGVTQTPRYLIKTRGQQVTLSCSPISGHRSVSWYQQTPGQGLQFLFEYFSETQRNKGNFPGRFSGRQFSNSRSEMNVSTLELGDSALYLCASRPENYGYTFGSGTRLTVV.

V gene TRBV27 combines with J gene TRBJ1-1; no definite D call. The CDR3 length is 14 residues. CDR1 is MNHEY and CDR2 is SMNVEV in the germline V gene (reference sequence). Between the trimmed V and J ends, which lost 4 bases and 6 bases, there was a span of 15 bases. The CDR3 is CASSSRGRFSEAFF. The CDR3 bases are TGTGCCAGCAGTTCCCGAGGGCGGTTTTCTGAAGCTTTCTTT.

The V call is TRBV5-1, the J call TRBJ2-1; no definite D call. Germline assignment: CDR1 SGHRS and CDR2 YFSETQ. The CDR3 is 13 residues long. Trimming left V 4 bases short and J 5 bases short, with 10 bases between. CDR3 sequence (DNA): TGCGCCAGCAGCCATGAACCCGACAATGAGCAGTTCTTC. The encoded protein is CASSHEPDNEQFF.

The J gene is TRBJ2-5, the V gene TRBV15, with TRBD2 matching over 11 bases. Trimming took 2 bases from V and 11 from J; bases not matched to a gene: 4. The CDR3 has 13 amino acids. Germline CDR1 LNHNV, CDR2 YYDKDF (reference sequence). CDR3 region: CATSRPGLAEQYF. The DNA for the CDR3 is TGTGCCACCAGCAGACCGGGACTAGCGGAACAGTACTTC.

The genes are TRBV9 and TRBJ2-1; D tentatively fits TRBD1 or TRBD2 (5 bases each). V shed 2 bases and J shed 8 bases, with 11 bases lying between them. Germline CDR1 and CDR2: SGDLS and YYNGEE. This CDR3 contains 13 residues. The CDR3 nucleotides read TGTGCCAGCAGCGTCCGAGGGGCCGATGAGCAGTTCTTC. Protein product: CASSVRGADEQFF.

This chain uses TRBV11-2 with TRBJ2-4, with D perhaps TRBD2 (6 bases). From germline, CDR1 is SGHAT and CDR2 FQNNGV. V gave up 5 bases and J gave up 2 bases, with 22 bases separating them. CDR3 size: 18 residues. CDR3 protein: CASSPLKRDSSTKNIQYF. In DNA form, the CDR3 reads TGTGCCAGCAGCCCTTTAAAGAGGGACTCAAGCACCAAAAACATTCAGTACTTC. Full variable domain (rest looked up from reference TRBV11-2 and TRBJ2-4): EAGVAQSPRYKIIEKRQSVAFWCNPISGHATLYWYQQILGQGPKLLIQFQNNGVVDDSQLPKDRFSAERLKGVDSTLKIQPAKLEDSAVYLCASSPLKRDSSTKNIQYFGAGTRLSVL.

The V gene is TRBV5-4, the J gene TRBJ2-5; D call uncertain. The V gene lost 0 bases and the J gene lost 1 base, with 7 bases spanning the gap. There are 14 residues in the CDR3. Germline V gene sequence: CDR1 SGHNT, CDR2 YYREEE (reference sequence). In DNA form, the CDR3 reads TGTGCCAGCAGCTTGGGGCAGACCCAAGAGACCCAGTACTTC. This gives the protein CASSLGQTQETQYF.

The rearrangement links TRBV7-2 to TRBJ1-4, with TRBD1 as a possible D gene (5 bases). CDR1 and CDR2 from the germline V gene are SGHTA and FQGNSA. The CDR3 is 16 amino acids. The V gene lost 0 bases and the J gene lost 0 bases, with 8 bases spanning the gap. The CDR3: CASSLAPRATNEKLFF. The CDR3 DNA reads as TGTGCCAGCAGCTTAGCCCCCAGGGCAACTAATGAAAAACTGTTTTTT.

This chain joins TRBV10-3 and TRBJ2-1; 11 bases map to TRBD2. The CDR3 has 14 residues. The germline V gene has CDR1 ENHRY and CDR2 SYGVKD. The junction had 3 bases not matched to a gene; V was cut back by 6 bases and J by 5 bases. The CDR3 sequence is CAIRGLAVNNEQFF. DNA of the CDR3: TGTGCCATCAGGGGACTAGCGGTGAACAATGAGCAGTTCTTC.

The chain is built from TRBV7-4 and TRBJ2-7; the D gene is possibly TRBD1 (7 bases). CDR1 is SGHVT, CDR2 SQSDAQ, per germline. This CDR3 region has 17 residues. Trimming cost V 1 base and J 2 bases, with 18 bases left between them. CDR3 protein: CASSLGRGVHVPYEQYF. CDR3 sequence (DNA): TGTGCCAGCAGCTTAGGCAGGGGGGTACACGTCCCCTACGAGCAGTACTTC.

For the CDR3, the DNA is TGTGCCAGTAGACTAGACAGGGACACAGATACGCAGTATTTT. This codes for CASRLDRDTDTQYF. The chain links TRBV19 to TRBJ2-3; TRBD1 aligns across 7 bases. Germline V CDR1 and CDR2: LNHDA, SQIVND (reference sequence). There are 14 residues in the CDR3. With V trimmed by 6 bases and J by 2 bases, 5 bases remained unmatched.

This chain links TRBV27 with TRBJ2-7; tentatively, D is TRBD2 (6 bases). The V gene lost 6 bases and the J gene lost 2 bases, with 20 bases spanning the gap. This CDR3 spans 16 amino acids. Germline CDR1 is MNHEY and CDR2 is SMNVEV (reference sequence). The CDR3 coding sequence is TGTGCCAGCAGCCCCCCCTCGGGAGTTGGCGCCTACGAGCAGTACTTC. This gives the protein CASSPPSGVGAYEQYF.

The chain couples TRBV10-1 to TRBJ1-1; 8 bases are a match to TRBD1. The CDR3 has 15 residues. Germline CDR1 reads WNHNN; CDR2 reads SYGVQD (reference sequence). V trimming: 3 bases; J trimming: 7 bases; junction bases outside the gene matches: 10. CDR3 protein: CASSEEHRGRNEAFF. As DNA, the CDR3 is TGCGCCAGCAGTGAAGAACACAGGGGGAGAAATGAAGCTTTCTTT.

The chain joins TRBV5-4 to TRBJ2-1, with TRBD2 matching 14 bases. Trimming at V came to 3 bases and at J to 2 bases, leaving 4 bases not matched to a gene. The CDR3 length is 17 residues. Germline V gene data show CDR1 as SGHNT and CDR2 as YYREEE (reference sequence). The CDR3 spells CASSSGLAGGTYNEQFF. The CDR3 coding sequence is TGTGCCAGCAGCTCAGGACTAGCGGGAGGTACCTACAATGAGCAGTTCTTC.

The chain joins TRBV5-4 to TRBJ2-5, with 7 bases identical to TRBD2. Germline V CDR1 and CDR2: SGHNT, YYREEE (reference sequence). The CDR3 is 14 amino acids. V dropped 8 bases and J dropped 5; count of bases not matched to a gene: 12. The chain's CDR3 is CASRTGGVGETQYF. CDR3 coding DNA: TGTGCCAGTCGTACGGGAGGAGTAGGGGAGACCCAGTACTTC.

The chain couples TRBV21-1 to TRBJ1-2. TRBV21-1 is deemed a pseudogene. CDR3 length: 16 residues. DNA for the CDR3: TGTGCCAGCAGCAAAGCAGGGAGCGGACGGCCCTATGGCTACACCTTC. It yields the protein CASSKAGSGRPYGYTF.

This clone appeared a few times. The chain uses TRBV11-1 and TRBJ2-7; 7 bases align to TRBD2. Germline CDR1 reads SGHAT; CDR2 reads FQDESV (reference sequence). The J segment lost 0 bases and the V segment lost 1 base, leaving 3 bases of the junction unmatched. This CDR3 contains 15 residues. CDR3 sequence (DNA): TGTGCCAGCAGCTTAGAACGCGGGAGCTCCTACGAGCAGTACTTC. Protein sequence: CASSLERGSSYEQYF.

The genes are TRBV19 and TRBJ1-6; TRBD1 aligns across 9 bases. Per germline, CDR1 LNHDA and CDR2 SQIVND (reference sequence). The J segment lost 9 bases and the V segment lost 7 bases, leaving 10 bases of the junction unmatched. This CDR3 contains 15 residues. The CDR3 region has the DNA TGTGCCAGTACCGGAGAAGGGACAGGGCTTTCACCCCTCCACTTT. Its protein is CASTGEGTGLSPLHF.

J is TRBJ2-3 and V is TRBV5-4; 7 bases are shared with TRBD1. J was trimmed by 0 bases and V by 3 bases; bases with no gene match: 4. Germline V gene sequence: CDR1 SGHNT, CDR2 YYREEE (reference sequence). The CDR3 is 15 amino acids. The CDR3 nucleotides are TGTGCCAGCAGCTCCCGACAGGGAAGCACAGATACGCAGTATTTT. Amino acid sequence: CASSSRQGSTDTQYF.

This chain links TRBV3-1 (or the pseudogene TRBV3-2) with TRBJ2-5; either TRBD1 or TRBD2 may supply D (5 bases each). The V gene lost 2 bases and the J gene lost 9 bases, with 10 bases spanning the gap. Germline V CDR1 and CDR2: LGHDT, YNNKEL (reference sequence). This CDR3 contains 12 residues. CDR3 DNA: TGTGCCAGCAGCCAATACGGGGCGGCCCAGTACTTC. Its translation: CASSQYGAAQYF.

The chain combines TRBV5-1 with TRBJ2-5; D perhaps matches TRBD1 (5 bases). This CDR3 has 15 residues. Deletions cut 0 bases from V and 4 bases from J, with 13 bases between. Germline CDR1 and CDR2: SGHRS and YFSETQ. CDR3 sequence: CASSLGPTRGETQYF. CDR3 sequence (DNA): TGCGCCAGCAGCTTGGGTCCAACAAGGGGAGAGACCCAGTACTTC.

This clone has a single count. The CDR3 sequence: CASSPRTGIHEQYF. The CDR3 DNA follows: TGTGCCAGCAGTCCCAGGACAGGCATCCACGAGCAGTACTTC. The chain recombines TRBV7-9 with TRBJ2-7; 7 positions agree with TRBD1. This CDR3 contains 14 residues. V lost 6 bases, J lost 5 bases, and 10 bases stayed unmatched. The germline V gene encodes CDR1 SEHNR and CDR2 FQNEAQ (reference sequence). Using reference TRBV7-9 and TRBJ2-7 for the parts outside the CDR3, the full variable domain is DTGVSQNPRHKITKRGQNVTFRCDPISEHNRLYWYRQTLGQGPEFLTYFQNEAQLEKSRLLSDRFSAERPKGSFSTLEIQRTEQGDSAMYLCASSPRTGIHEQYFGPGTRLTVT.

DNA of the CDR3: TGTGCCAGCAGTAGCGGGGGGGACACCGGGGAGCTGTTTTTT. This sequence encodes CASSSGGDTGELFF. The rearrangement uses TRBV11-3 and TRBJ2-2, with 11 bases lining up with TRBD2. Trimming cost V 6 bases and J 3 bases; bases outside gene matches: 0. From germline, CDR1 is SGHNT and CDR2 YENEEA. The CDR3 loop spans 14 amino acids.

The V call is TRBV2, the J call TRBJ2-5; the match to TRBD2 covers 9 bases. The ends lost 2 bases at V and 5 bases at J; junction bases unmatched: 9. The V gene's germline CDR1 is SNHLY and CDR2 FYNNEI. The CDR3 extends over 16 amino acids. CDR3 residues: CASSESASGIGETQYF. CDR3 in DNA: TGTGCCAGCAGTGAATCGGCTAGCGGGATAGGTGAGACCCAGTACTTC.

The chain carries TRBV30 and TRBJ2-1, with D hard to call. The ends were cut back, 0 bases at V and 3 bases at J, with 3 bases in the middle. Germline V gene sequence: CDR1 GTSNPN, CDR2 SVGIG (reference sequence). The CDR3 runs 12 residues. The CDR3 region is CAWSVNYNEQFF. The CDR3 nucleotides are TGTGCCTGGAGTGTAAACTACAATGAGCAGTTCTTC.

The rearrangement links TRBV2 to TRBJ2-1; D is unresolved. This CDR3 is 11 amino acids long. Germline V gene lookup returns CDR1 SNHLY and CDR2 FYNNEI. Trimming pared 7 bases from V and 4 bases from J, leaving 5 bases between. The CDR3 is CASTAYNEQFF. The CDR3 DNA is TGTGCCAGCACAGCGTACAATGAGCAGTTCTTC.

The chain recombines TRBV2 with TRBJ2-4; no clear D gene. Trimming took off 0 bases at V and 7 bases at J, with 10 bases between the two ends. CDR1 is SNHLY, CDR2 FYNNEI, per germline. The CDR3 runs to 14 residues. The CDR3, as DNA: TGTGCCAGCAGTGAAGCGGCAAGCACGAACATTCAGTACTTC. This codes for CASSEAASTNIQYF.